This T cell receptor beta chain originates from a study of OX40 agonist ivuxolimab in advanced cancers. Sequencing used immunoSEQ multiplex PCR; TCRdb keeps in-frame clones, though not all of them. The sample has roughly 60,000 clones, roughly 81% seen once; the top ten hold around 4.7%. Trimming took off 0 bases at V and 4 bases at J, with 11 bases between the two ends. From germline, CDR1 is LGHNA and CDR2 YNFKEQ. The CDR3 loop spans 15 amino acids. This clonotype was obtained from an adult with an advanced solid tumor such as melanoma, head and neck, liver or kidney cancer. The chain recombines TRBV4-2 with TRBJ2-3; D gene uncertain. The sequencing here drew on CD4+ or CD8+ T cells sorted from blood, taken in a trial of the OX40 agonist ivuxolimab. CDR3 bases: TGTGCCAGCAGCCAAGACCTGGAGACCGCAGATACGCAGTATTTT. Encoded protein: CASSQDLETADTQYF.